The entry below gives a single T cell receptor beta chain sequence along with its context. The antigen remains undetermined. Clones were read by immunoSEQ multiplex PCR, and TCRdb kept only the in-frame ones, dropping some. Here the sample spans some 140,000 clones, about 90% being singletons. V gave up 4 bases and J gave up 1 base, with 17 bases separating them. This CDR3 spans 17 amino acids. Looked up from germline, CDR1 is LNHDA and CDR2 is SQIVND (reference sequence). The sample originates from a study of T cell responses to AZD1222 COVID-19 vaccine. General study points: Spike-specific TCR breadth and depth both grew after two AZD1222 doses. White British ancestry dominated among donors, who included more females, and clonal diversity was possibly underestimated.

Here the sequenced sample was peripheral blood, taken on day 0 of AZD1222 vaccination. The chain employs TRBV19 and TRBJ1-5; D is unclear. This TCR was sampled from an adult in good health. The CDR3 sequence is CASSTHGRSVSNQPQHF. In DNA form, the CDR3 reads TGTGCCAGTAGTACCCATGGCAGGTCAGTAAGCAATCAGCCCCAGCATTTT. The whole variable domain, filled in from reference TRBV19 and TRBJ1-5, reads DGGITQSPKYLFRKEGQNVTLSCEQNLNHDAMYWYRQDPGQGLRLIYYSQIVNDFQKGDIAEGYSVSREKKESFPLTVTSAQKNPTAFYLCASSTHGRSVSNQPQHFGDGTRLSIL.